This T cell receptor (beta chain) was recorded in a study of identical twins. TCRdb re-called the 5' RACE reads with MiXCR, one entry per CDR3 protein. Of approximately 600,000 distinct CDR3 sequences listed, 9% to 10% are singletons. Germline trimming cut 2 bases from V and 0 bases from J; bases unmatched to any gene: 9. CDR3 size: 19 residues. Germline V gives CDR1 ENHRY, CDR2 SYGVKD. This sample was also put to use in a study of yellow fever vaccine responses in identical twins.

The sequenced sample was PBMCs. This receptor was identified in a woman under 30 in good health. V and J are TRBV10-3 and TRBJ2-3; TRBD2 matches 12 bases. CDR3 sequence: CAISEPILAGGLSTDTQYF. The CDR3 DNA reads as TGTGCCATCAGTGAGCCCATCCTAGCGGGGGGGCTCAGCACAGATACGCAGTATTTT.